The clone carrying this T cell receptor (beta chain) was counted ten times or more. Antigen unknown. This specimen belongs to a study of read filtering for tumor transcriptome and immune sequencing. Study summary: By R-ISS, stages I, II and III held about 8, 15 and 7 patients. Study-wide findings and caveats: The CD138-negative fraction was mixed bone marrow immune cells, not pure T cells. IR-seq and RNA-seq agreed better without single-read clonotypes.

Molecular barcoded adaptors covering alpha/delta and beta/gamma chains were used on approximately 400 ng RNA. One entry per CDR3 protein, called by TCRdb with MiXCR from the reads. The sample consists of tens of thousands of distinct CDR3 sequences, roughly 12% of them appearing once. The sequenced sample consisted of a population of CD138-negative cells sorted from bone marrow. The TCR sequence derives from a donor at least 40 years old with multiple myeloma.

This CDR3 reads CASSLEGTSAKNIQYF. CDR3 nucleotide sequence: TGTGCCAGCAGCTTAGAGGGGACATCAGCCAAAAACATTCAGTACTTC. The gene calls are TRBV11-3 and TRBJ2-4, with D possibly being TRBD1 (6 bases). The germline CDR1 and CDR2 sequences are SGHNT and YENEEA. The V gene lost 0 bases and the J gene lost 0 bases, with 9 bases spanning the gap. The CDR3 totals 16 residues.